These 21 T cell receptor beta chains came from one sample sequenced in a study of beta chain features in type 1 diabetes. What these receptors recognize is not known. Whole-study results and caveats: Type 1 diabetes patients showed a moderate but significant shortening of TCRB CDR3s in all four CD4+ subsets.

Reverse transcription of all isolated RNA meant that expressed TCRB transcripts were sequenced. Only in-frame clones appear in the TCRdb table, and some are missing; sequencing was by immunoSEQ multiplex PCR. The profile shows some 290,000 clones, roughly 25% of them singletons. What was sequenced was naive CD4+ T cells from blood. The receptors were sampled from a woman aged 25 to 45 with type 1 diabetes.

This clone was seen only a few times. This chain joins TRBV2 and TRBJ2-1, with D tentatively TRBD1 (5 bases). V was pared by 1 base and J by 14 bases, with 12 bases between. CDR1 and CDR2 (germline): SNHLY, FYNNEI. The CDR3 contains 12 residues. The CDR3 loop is CASSEEGRVEFF. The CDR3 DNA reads TGTGCCAGCAGTGAAGAGGGCAGGGTAGAGTTCTTC.

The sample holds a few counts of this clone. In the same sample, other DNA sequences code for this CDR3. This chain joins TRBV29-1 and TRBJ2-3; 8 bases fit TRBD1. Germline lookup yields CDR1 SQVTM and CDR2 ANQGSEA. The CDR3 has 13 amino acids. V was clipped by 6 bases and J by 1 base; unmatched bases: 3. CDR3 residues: CSVDRGGTDTQYF. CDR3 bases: TGCAGCGTAGACAGGGGAGGCACAGATACGCAGTATTTT.

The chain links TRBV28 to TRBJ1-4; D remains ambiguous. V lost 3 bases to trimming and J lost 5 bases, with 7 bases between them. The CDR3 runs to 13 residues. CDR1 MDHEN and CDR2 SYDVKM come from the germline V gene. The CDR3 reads CASSFGGNEKLFF. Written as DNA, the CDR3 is TGTGCCAGCAGTTTTGGAGGGAATGAAAAACTGTTTTTT.

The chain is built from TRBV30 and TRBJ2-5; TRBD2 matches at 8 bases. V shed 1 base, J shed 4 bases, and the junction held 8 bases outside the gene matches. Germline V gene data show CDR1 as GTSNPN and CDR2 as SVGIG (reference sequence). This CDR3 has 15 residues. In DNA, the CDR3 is TGTGCCTGGAGTGGAGTATCCGCGGGGGGAGAGACCCAGTACTTC. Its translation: CAWSGVSAGGETQYF.

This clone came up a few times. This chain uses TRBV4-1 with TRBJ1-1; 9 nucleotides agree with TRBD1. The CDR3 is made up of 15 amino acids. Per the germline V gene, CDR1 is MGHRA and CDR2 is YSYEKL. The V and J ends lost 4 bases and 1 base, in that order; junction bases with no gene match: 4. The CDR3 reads CASSLWTGENTEAFF. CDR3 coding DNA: TGCGCCAGCAGCCTTTGGACAGGGGAGAACACTGAAGCTTTCTTT.

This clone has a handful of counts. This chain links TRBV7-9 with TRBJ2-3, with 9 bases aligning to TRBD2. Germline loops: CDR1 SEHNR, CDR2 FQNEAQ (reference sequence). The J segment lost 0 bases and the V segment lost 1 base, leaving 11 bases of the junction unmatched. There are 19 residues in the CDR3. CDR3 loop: CASSLGRTSDPVSTDTQYF. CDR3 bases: TGTGCCAGCAGCTTAGGGCGGACTAGCGACCCGGTTAGCACAGATACGCAGTATTTT.

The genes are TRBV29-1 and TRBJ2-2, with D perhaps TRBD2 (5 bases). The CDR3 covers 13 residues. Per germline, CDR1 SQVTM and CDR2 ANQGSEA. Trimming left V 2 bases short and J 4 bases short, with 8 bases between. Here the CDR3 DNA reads TGCAGCGTTGAAATTAGCGCCACCGGGGAGCTGTTTTTT. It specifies CSVEISATGELFF.

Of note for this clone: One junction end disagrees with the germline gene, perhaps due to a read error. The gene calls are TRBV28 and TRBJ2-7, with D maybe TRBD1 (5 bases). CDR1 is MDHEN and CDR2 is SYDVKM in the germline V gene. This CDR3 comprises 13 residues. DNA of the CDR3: TGTGCCAGCAGTTCCCCCCGACAGAAGACCCCCCTCTTC. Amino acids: CASSSPRQKTPLF.

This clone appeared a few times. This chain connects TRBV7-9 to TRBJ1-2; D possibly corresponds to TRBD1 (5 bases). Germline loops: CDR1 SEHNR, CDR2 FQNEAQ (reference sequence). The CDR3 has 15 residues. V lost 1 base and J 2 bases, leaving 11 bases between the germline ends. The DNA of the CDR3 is TGTGCCAGCAGCTTAGGCGCAGGGTCGAACTATGGCTACACCTTC. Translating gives CASSLGAGSNYGYTF.

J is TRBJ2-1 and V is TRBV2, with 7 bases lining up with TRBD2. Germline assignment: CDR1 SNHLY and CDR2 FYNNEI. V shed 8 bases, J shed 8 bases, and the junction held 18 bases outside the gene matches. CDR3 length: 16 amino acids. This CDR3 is CASPISGGSWLDEQFF. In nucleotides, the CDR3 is TGTGCCAGCCCGATTAGTGGCGGGAGTTGGTTGGATGAGCAGTTCTTC.

In nucleotides, the CDR3 is TGTGCCAGCAGTCTCCGGGACAGGCCCGTGGAGACCCAGTACTTC. It yields the protein CASSLRDRPVETQYF. The chain is built from TRBV6-1 and TRBJ2-5; 8 nucleotides match TRBD1. The CDR3 spans 15 residues. The germline gives CDR1 MNHNS, CDR2 SASEGT. The ends lost 5 bases at V and 5 bases at J; junction bases unmatched: 10.

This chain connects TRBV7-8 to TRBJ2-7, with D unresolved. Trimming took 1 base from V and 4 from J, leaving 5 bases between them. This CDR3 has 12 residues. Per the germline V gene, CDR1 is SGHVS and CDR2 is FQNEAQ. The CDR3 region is CASSLGAYEQYF. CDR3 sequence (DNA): TGTGCCAGCAGCTTAGGCGCTTACGAGCAGTACTTC.

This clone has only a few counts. This CDR3 reads CASSSSGTAQETQYF. CDR3 nucleotide sequence: TGTGCCAGCAGCTCATCTGGGACAGCACAAGAGACCCAGTACTTC. The chain uses TRBV5-4 and TRBJ2-5; 7 positions match TRBD1. With V trimmed by 3 bases and J by 2 bases, 7 bases remained unmatched. Germline V gene data show CDR1 as SGHNT and CDR2 as YYREEE (reference sequence). The CDR3 loop spans 15 amino acids.

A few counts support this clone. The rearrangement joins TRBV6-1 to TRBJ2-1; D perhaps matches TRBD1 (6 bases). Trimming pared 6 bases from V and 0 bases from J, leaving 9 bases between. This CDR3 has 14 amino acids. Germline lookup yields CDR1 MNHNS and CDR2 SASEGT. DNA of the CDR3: TGTGCCAGCAGATCAGGGGTCTCCTACAATGAGCAGTTCTTC. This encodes CASRSGVSYNEQFF.

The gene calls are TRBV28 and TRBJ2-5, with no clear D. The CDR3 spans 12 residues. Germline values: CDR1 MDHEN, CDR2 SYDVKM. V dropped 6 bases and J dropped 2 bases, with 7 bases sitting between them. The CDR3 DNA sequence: TGTGCCAGCAGGAGGAATCAAGAGACCCAGTACTTC. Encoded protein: CASRRNQETQYF.

The CDR3 spells CASSLVLGGPDTQYF. CDR3 nucleotides: TGTGCCAGCAGCTTAGTTCTAGGGGGCCCAGATACGCAGTATTTT. The chain combines TRBV7-3 with TRBJ2-3; 7 bases are shared with TRBD1. J gave up 4 bases and V 2 bases, and 6 bases lay outside the gene matches. Germline loops: CDR1 SGHTA, CDR2 FQGTGA. This CDR3 is built from 15 residues.

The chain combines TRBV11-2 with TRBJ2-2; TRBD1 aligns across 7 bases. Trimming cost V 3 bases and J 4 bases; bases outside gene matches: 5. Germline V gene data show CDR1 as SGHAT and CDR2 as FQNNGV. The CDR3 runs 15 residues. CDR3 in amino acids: CASSFDRVTTGELFF. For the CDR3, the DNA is TGTGCCAGCAGCTTCGACAGGGTCACCACCGGGGAGCTGTTTTTT.

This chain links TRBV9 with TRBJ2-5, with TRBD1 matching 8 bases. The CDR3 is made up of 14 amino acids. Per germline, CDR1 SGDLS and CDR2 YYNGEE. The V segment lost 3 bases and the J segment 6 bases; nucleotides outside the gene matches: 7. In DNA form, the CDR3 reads TGTGCCAGCAGCGCCGGACAGGGTAGGAAGACCCAGTACTTC. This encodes CASSAGQGRKTQYF.

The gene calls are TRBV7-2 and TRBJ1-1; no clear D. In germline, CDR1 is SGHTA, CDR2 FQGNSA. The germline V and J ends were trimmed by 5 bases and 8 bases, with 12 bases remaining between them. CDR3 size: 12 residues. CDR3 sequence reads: CASSPPWAEAFF. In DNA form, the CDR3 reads TGTGCCAGCAGCCCCCCCTGGGCCGAAGCTTTCTTT.

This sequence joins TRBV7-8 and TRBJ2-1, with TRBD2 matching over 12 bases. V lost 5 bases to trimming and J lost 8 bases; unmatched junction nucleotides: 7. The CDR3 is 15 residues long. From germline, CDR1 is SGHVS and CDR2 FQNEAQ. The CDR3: CASSRGLAGLYEQFF. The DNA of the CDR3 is TGTGCCAGCAGCCGTGGACTAGCGGGATTGTATGAGCAGTTCTTC. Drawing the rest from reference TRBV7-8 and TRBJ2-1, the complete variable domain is GAGVSQSPRYKVAKRGQDVALRCDPISGHVSLFWYQQALGQGPEFLTYFQNEAQLDKSGLPSDRFFAERPEGSVSTLKIQRTQQEDSAVYLCASSRGLAGLYEQFFGPGTRLTVL.

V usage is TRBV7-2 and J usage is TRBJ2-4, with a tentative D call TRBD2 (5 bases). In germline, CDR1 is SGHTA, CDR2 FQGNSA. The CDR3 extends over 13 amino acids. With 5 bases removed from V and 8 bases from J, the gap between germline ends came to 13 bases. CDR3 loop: CASSPLSSHIQYF. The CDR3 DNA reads TGTGCCAGCAGCCCGCTTTCTAGCCACATTCAGTACTTC.